A single sample gave rise to the 31 T cell receptor beta chains below, sequenced in a study of T cells in Graves' hyperthyroidism and ophthalmopathy. RNA transcripts were the template for amplifying TCR beta CDR3 regions. The TCR CDR3 was amplified in a first-round RT-PCR using the HTBI primer set. One entry per CDR3 protein, called by TCRdb with MiXCR from the multiplex PCR reads. In the table there are roughly 750,000 distinct CDR3 sequences, over 15% of which are singletons. Input material: blood. The receptors were gathered from a young man with Graves' hyperthyroidism.

This clonotype was seen repeatedly, ten times or more. The rearrangement links TRBV7-3 to TRBJ2-1, with 16 nucleotides matching TRBD2. The CDR3 consists of 16 residues. Germline CDR1 reads SGHTA; CDR2 reads FQGTGA. J was trimmed by 9 bases and V by 5 bases; bases with no gene match: 7. Here the CDR3 DNA reads TGTGCCAGCAGCCGCCCCGGGACTAGCGGGGGGGGTGAGCAGTTCTTC. Residues: CASSRPGTSGGGEQFF.

V gene TRBV19 combines with J gene TRBJ1-1; 7 bases agree with TRBD1. The V gene's germline CDR1 is LNHDA and CDR2 SQIVND (reference sequence). This CDR3 is 14 amino acids long. V dropped 8 bases and J dropped 6; count of bases not matched to a gene: 12. The CDR3 region has the DNA TGTGCCAGTGACAAAACAGGGGCTGACCCTGAAGCTTTCTTT. Translating it yields CASDKTGADPEAFF.

V usage is TRBV20-1 and J usage is TRBJ2-5; D possibly corresponds to TRBD1 (6 bases). The CDR3 is 14 amino acids. Trimming left V 5 bases short and J 4 bases short, with 17 bases between. The V gene's germline CDR1 is DFQATT and CDR2 SNEGSKA (reference sequence). The CDR3 region is CSASRDTQPETQYF. The CDR3 nucleotides are TGCAGTGCTTCCCGGGACACTCAGCCAGAGACCCAGTACTTC.

The J gene is TRBJ1-2, the V gene TRBV28; unclear D gene. This CDR3 has 15 residues. Trimming stripped 4 bases from V and 8 bases from J, with 20 bases between. Germline-derived CDR1 and CDR2 are MDHEN and SYDVKM. Here the CDR3 DNA reads TGTGCCAGCAGTTCCTCAATTTCTGGACGAGTAGGCTACACCTTC. The encoded protein is CASSSSISGRVGYTF.

This clonotype was observed many times. The junction does not match germline at one end; this may be a read error. V gene TRBV12-3 or TRBV12-4 combines with J gene TRBJ2-5; D may be TRBD1 or TRBD2 (6 bases each). CDR3 length: 15 residues. The CDR3 DNA sequence: TGTGCCAGCACCGGTGGGGGGCAGCGAAGGGAGACCCAGTACTTT. Translated, it gives CASTGGGQRRETQYF.

The rearrangement links TRBV5-1 to TRBJ1-2, with D unclear. V dropped 1 base and J dropped 0 bases, with 10 bases sitting between them. Germline CDR1 is SGHRS and CDR2 is YFSETQ. CDR3 length equals 15 residues. CDR3 sequence reads: CASSLSGSANYGYTF. The CDR3 region has the DNA TGCGCCAGCAGCTTGTCGGGATCAGCTAACTATGGCTACACCTTC.

The sample holds many counts of this clonotype. This sequence joins TRBV7-8 and TRBJ1-6, with 8 bases matching TRBD1. This CDR3 contains 14 residues. Trimming removed 8 bases from V and 7 bases from J; junction bases left unmatched: 7. CDR1 is SGHVS and CDR2 is FQNEAQ in the germline V gene. CDR3: CASRLTGANSPLHF. The CDR3 nucleotides are TGTGCCAGCCGATTGACAGGGGCCAATTCACCCCTCCACTTT.

The chain's CDR3 is CASSLDQAATGELFF. In DNA, the CDR3 is TGTGCCAGCAGCTTAGATCAGGCGGCCACCGGGGAGCTGTTTTTT. J is TRBJ2-2 and V is TRBV11-2; the D is unclear. The CDR3 runs to 15 residues. The germline V gene has CDR1 SGHAT and CDR2 FQNNGV. Between the trimmed V and J ends, which lost 0 bases and 4 bases, there was a span of 9 bases.

The chain combines TRBV6-2 or TRBV6-3 with TRBJ2-1, with 9 bases identical to TRBD2. Germline-derived CDR1 and CDR2 are MNHEY and SVGEGT. J was trimmed by 8 bases and V by 6 bases; bases with no gene match: 5. The CDR3 sequence is 13 residues long. The CDR3 sequence: CASRGTSRDEQFF. The CDR3 DNA sequence: TGTGCCAGCAGGGGGACTAGCAGAGATGAGCAGTTCTTC.

This clonotype was observed a few times. V and J are TRBV12-3 or TRBV12-4 and TRBJ2-5, with TRBD1 as a possible D gene (6 bases). CDR3 size: 14 residues. V shed 8 bases and J shed 1 base, with 14 bases lying between them. CDR3 sequence: CASSGQTFQETQYF. The DNA of the CDR3 is TGTGCCAGCTCGGGACAAACTTTCCAAGAGACCCAGTACTTC.

A few counts support this clonotype. The chain carries TRBV29-1 and TRBJ2-3; 7 positions agree with TRBD1. From germline, CDR1 is SQVTM and CDR2 ANQGSEA. This CDR3 region has 14 residues. Unmatched junction bases numbered 10, after V lost 7 bases and J lost 3 bases. The CDR3: CSAEPGQQTDTQYF. The CDR3 coding sequence is TGCAGCGCGGAACCGGGACAGCAAACAGATACGCAGTATTTT.

The sample holds one count of this clonotype. This rearrangement joins TRBV4-1 to TRBJ1-5; a possible D gene is TRBD1 (6 bases). The V gene's germline CDR1 is MGHRA and CDR2 YSYEKL. V lost 3 bases and J lost 3, with 9 bases in between. CDR3 length: 14 residues. The CDR3, as DNA: TGCGCCAGCAGCCATACAGGGAACAATCAGCCCCAGCATTTT. It encodes CASSHTGNNQPQHF.

This clonotype was picked up a small number of times. The V and J genes are TRBV5-6 and TRBJ1-4; D gene unclear. Deletions cut 2 bases from V and 3 bases from J, with 14 bases between. The CDR3 consists of 16 residues. In germline, CDR1 is SGHDT, CDR2 YYEEEE. CDR3 sequence (DNA): TGTGCCAGCAGCTTATGGACCCTAGAGGCTAATGAAAAACTGTTTTTT. It specifies CASSLWTLEANEKLFF.

This clonotype came up a few times. The chain carries TRBV29-1 and TRBJ2-1; D is unresolved. CDR1 is SQVTM, CDR2 ANQGSEA, per germline. The ends were cut back, 3 bases at V and 8 bases at J, with 8 bases in the middle. This CDR3 contains 11 residues. The CDR3 sequence: CSVDMGDEQFF. Written as DNA, the CDR3 is TGCAGCGTTGATATGGGCGATGAGCAGTTCTTC.

This clonotype was observed many times. The CDR3 DNA is TGTGCCAGCAGTTCCGCGGGAGAGGCTGGCTACACCTTC. Translation: CASSSAGEAGYTF. The chain joins TRBV28 to TRBJ1-2; D gene uncertain. Germline CDR1 is MDHEN and CDR2 is SYDVKM. This CDR3 comprises 13 residues. Trimming stripped 4 bases from V and 7 bases from J, with 13 bases between.

This sequence joins TRBV15 and TRBJ2-5; D possibly corresponds to TRBD2 (5 bases). V lost 0 bases to trimming and J lost 8 bases, with 13 bases between them. This CDR3 region has 14 residues. The germline CDR1 and CDR2 sequences are LNHNV and YYDKDF (reference sequence). CDR3 sequence: CATSRDLLRVTQYF. CDR3 DNA sequence: TGTGCCACCAGCAGAGATCTGTTGAGGGTAACCCAGTACTTC.

The gene calls are TRBV7-3 and TRBJ2-1; TRBD1 might be the D (6 bases). This CDR3 region has 13 residues. V was pared by 2 bases and J by 9 bases, with 11 bases between. Germline V gene sequence: CDR1 SGHTA, CDR2 FQGTGA. CDR3 DNA sequence: TGTGCCAGCAGCTTATTTGGGACAACTGAGCAGTTCTTC. Translation: CASSLFGTTEQFF.

This clonotype was seen repeatedly, ten times or more. The chain is built from TRBV27 and TRBJ2-7; 13 bases match TRBD2. From germline, CDR1 is MNHEY and CDR2 SMNVEV (reference sequence). Germline trimming cut 5 bases from V and 3 bases from J; bases unmatched to any gene: 4. CDR3 length: 15 amino acids. The CDR3 DNA is TGTGCCAGCAGTCCCTGGACTAGCGGGAGCTACGAGCAGTACTTC. Its protein is CASSPWTSGSYEQYF.

To note about this clonotype: With a much larger clone just one base away, this may be a read error. V usage is TRBV19 and J usage is TRBJ2-7, with 9 bases matching TRBD1. Germline-derived CDR1 and CDR2 are LNHDA and SQIVND (reference sequence). The CDR3 is 14 residues long. V was clipped by 3 bases and J by 2 bases; unmatched bases: 2. CDR3 nucleotides: TGTGCCAGTAGTATGGGGACAGGGCCCTACGAGCAGTACTTC. Its protein product is CASSMGTGPYEQYF.

This clonotype was picked up many times. The chain is built from TRBV3-1 and TRBJ2-3; 9 bases line up with TRBD2. V was pared by 4 bases and J by 6 bases, with 5 bases of the junction left unmatched. CDR3 length: 14 residues. Germline-derived CDR1 and CDR2 are LGHDT and YNNKEL (reference sequence). Here the CDR3 DNA reads TGTGCCAGCAGCCTAGCGGGAGTAACGGATACGCAGTATTTT. This sequence encodes CASSLAGVTDTQYF.

This clonotype was counted between two and nine times. The chain links TRBV28 to TRBJ1-4, with 9 bases lining up with TRBD1. Germline CDR1 reads MDHEN; CDR2 reads SYDVKM. CDR3 size: 14 residues. J was trimmed by 7 bases and V by 5 bases; bases with no gene match: 5. In DNA, the CDR3 is TGTGCCAGCAGTAACAGGGGGCGCGGTGAAAAACTGTTTTTT. This translates into CASSNRGRGEKLFF.

In this sample, this clonotype turned up many times. The chain joins TRBV29-1 to TRBJ2-5; the D is unclear. V shed 6 bases and J shed 3 bases, with 8 bases lying between them. The germline gives CDR1 SQVTM, CDR2 ANQGSEA. This CDR3 comprises 11 residues. The CDR3 sequence: CSVLAKETQYF. CDR3 nucleotides: TGCAGCGTCCTGGCGAAAGAGACCCAGTACTTC.

This clonotype was detected ten times or more. The chain joins TRBV12-3 or TRBV12-4 to TRBJ1-1; possible D gene TRBD1, 5 bases. The CDR3 spans 13 residues. The V gene lost 3 bases and the J gene lost 4 bases, with 9 bases spanning the gap. The CDR3 sequence: CASSFARATEAFF. CDR3 bases: TGTGCCAGCAGTTTCGCCAGGGCCACTGAAGCTTTCTTT.

This clonotype was counted only a few times. The V call is TRBV12-3 or TRBV12-4, the J call TRBJ2-1; 8 positions agree with TRBD1. After removal of 6 bases from V and 7 bases from J, the junction contained 8 bases not matched to a gene. The CDR3 extends over 14 amino acids. Written as DNA, the CDR3 is TGTGCCAGCAGCCAAGAGACAGGGGTGAATGAGCAGTTCTTC. Translation: CASSQETGVNEQFF.

This clonotype came up many times. This chain uses TRBV11-2 with TRBJ2-7; maybe TRBD2 (5 bases). The CDR3 has 16 amino acids. Trimming took off 1 base at V and 5 bases at J, with 18 bases between the two ends. Germline assignment: CDR1 SGHAT and CDR2 FQNNGV. The CDR3 DNA is TGTGCCAGCAGCTTAGGAAGGTCCGGGGTGACCGACGAGCAGTACTTC. Translating it yields CASSLGRSGVTDEQYF. Looking up the rest from reference TRBV11-2 and TRBJ2-7 gives the full variable domain: EAGVAQSPRYKIIEKRQSVAFWCNPISGHATLYWYQQILGQGPKLLIQFQNNGVVDDSQLPKDRFSAERLKGVDSTLKIQPAKLEDSAVYLCASSLGRSGVTDEQYFGPGTRLTVT.

The chain combines TRBV15 with TRBJ2-2; tentatively, D is TRBD1 (5 bases). The CDR3 is 17 residues long. The germline V gene encodes CDR1 LNHNV and CDR2 YYDKDF (reference sequence). V lost 0 bases to trimming and J lost 2 bases, with 13 bases between them. For the CDR3, the DNA is TGTGCCACCAGCAGAGAGGGGCGACGATTTAACACCGGGGAGCTGTTTTTT. The encoded protein is CATSREGRRFNTGELFF.

This clonotype was observed a few times. This chain joins TRBV9 and TRBJ1-1; 7 bases agree with TRBD1. V lost 3 bases, J lost 1 base, and 3 bases stayed unmatched. The germline CDR1 and CDR2 sequences are SGDLS and YYNGEE. CDR3 size: 14 residues. Written as DNA, the CDR3 is TGTGCCAGCAGCGAACAGGGGACGAACACTGAAGCTTTCTTT. Protein product: CASSEQGTNTEAFF.

This clonotype came up many times. The chain combines TRBV3-1 with TRBJ1-5; no reliable D call. The CDR3 consists of 13 residues. Trimming pared 1 base from V and 7 bases from J, leaving 8 bases between. From germline, CDR1 is LGHDT and CDR2 YNNKEL (reference sequence). CDR3 in amino acids: CASSQGIVQPQHF. The CDR3 DNA reads TGTGCCAGCAGCCAAGGAATTGTGCAGCCCCAGCATTTT.

CDR3 DNA: TGTGCCAGCAGTTCCTCCGGGACATTAAGAAACACCATATATTTT. Its translation: CASSSSGTLRNTIYF. This chain connects TRBV28 to TRBJ1-3; tentatively, D is TRBD1 (6 bases). The germline V gene has CDR1 MDHEN and CDR2 SYDVKM. The V end was cut by 4 bases, the J end by 5 bases, with 15 bases between. This CDR3 has 15 amino acids.

This clonotype came up many times. The chain employs TRBV28 and TRBJ1-5; unclear D gene. This CDR3 comprises 15 residues. V was trimmed by 3 bases and J by 2 bases, leaving 11 bases between them. CDR1 is MDHEN, CDR2 SYDVKM, per germline. DNA of the CDR3: TGTGCCAGCAGTTTCGTGGGCGGGGGCAATCAGCCCCAGCATTTT. It specifies CASSFVGGGNQPQHF.

The chain links TRBV20-1 to TRBJ2-1; D is undetermined. Per germline, CDR1 DFQATT and CDR2 SNEGSKA (reference sequence). The CDR3 has 10 amino acids. Trimming removed 8 bases from V and 3 bases from J, with 5 bases in between. The DNA of the CDR3 is TGCAGTCTCGGCTACAATGAGCAGTTCTTC. Translating gives CSLGYNEQFF.